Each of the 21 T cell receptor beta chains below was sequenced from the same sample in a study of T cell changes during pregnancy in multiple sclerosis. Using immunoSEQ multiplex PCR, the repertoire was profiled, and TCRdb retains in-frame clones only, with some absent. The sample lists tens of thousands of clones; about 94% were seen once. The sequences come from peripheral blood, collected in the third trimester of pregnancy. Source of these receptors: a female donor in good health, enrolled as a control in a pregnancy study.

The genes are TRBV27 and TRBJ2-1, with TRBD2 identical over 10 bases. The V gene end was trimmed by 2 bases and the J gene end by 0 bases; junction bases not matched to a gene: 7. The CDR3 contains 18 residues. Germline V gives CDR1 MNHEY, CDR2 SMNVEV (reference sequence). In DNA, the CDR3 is TGTGCCAGCAGTTTAGGGCTAGCGGGAGTGATCTCCTACAATGAGCAGTTCTTC. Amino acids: CASSLGLAGVISYNEQFF.

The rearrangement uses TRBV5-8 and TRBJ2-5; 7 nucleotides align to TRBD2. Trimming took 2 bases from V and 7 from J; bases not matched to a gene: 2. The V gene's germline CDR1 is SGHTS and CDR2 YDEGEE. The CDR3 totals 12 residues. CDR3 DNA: TGTGCCAGCAGCTTTACGGGAGGGACCCAGTACTTC. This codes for CASSFTGGTQYF.

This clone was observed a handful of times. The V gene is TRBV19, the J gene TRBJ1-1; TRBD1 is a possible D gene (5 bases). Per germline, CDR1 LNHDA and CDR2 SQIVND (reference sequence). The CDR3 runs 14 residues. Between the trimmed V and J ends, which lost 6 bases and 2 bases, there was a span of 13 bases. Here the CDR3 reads CASSITTVNTEAFF. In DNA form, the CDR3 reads TGTGCCAGTAGCATTACGACAGTTAACACTGAAGCTTTCTTT.

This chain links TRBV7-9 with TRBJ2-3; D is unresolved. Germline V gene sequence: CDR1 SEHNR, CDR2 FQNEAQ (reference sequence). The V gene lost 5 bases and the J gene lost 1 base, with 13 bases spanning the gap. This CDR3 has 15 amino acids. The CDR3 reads CASSQNVAGTDTQYF. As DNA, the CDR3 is TGTGCCAGCAGCCAAAACGTCGCAGGCACAGATACGCAGTATTTT.

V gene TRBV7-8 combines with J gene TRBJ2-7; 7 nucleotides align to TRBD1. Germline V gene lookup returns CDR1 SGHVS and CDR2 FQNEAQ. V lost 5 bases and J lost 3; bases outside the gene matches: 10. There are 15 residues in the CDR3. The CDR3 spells CASSPGTGDGYEQYF. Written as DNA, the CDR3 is TGTGCCAGCAGCCCTGGTACAGGGGATGGCTACGAGCAGTACTTC.

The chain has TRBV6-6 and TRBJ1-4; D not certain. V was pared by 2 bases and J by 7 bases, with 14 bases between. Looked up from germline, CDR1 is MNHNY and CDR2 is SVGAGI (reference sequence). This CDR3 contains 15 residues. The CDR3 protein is CASSYPGRVGEKLFF. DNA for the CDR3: TGTGCCAGCAGTTACCCCGGGAGGGTGGGTGAAAAACTGTTTTTT.

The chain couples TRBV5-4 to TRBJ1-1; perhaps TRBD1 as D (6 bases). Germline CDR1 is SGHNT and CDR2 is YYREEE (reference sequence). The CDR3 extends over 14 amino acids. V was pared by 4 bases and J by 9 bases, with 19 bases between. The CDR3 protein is CASSLGTLNPQAFF. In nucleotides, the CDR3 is TGTGCCAGCAGCCTCGGGACACTCAACCCTCAAGCTTTCTTT.

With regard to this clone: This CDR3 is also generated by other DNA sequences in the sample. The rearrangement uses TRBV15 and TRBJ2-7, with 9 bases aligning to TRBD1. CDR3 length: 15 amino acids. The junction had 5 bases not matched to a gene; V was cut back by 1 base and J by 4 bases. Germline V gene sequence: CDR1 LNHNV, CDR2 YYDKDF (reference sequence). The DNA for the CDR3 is TGTGCCACCAGCAGAGGAGGGACAGGGCGATACGAGCAGTACTTC. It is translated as CATSRGGTGRYEQYF. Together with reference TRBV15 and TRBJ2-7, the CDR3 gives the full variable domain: DAMVIQNPRYQVTQFGKPVTLSCSQTLNHNVMYWYQQKSSQAPKLLFHYYDKDFNNEADTPDNFQSRRPNTSFCFLDIRSPGLGDTAMYLCATSRGGTGRYEQYFGPGTRLTVT.

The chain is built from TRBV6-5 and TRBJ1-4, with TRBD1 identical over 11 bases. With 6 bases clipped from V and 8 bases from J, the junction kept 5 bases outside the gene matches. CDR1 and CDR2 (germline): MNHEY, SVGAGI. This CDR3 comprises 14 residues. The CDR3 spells CASSRGQGDEKLFF. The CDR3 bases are TGTGCCAGCAGCCGGGGACAGGGGGACGAAAAACTGTTTTTT.

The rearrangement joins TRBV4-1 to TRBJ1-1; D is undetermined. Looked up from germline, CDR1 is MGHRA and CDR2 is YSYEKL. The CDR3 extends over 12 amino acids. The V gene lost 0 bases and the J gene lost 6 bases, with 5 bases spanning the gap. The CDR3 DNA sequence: TGCGCCAGCAGCCAAGATTTCGCTGAAGCTTTCTTT. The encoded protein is CASSQDFAEAFF.

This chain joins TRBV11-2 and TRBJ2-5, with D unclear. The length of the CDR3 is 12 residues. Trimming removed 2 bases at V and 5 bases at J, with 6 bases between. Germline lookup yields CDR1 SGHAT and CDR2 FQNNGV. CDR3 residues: CASSLIGETQYF. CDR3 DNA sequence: TGTGCCAGCAGCTTAATCGGGGAGACCCAGTACTTC.

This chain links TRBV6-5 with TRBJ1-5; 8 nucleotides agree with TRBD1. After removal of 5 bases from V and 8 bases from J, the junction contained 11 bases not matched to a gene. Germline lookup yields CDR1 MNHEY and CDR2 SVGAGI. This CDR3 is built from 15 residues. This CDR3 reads CASSLRQGKGKPQHF. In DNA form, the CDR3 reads TGTGCCAGCAGTCTTCGACAGGGGAAGGGAAAGCCCCAGCATTTT.

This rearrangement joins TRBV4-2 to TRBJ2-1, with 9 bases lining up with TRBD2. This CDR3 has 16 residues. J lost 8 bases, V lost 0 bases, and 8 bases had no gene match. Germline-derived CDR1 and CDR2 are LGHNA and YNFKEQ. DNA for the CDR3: TGTGCCAGCAGCCAAGAGACTAGCGGCGAAGTCGATGAGCAGTTCTTC. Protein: CASSQETSGEVDEQFF.

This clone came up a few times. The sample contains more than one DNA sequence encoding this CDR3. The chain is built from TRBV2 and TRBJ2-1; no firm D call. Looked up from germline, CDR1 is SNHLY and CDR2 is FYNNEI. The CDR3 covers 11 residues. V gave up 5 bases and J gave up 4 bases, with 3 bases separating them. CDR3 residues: CASSPYNEQFF. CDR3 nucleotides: TGTGCCAGCAGTCCATACAATGAGCAGTTCTTC.

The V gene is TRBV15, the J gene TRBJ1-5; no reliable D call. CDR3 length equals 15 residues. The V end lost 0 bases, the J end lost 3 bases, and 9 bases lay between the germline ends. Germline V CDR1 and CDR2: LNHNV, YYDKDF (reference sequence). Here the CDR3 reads CATSRDTGANQPQHF. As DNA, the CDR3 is TGTGCCACCAGCAGAGATACGGGAGCCAATCAGCCCCAGCATTTT.

The CDR3 coding sequence is TGTGCCAGCACCCCCAGCGGGGGATACAATGAGCAGTTCTTC. Translated, it gives CASTPSGGYNEQFF. The chain has TRBV6-1 and TRBJ2-1, with 8 bases lining up with TRBD2. CDR1 is MNHNS and CDR2 is SASEGT in the germline V gene. The CDR3 length is 14 residues. The trim removed 7 bases at V and 4 bases at J, leaving 6 bases unmatched.

This chain's CDR3 is CATSRDGRRDNEQFF. The CDR3, as DNA: TGTGCCACCAGCAGAGACGGGAGAAGGGACAATGAGCAGTTCTTC. V usage is TRBV15 and J usage is TRBJ2-1; D perhaps matches TRBD2 (6 bases). Trimming removed 0 bases at V and 5 bases at J, with 11 bases between. The CDR3 loop spans 15 amino acids. Germline V CDR1 and CDR2: LNHNV, YYDKDF (reference sequence).

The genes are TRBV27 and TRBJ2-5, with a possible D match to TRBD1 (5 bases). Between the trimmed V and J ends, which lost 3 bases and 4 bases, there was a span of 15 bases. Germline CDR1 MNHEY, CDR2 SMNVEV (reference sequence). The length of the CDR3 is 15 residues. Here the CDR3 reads CASSFGQGRTETQYF. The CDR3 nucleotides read TGTGCCAGCAGTTTTGGGCAGGGAAGAACAGAGACCCAGTACTTC.

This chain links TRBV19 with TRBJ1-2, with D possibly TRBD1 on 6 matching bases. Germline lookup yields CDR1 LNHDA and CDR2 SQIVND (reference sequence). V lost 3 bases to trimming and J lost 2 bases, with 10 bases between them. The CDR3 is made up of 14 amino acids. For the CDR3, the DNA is TGTGCCAGTAGTATCGGACAGCCGAACTATGGCTACACCTTC. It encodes CASSIGQPNYGYTF.

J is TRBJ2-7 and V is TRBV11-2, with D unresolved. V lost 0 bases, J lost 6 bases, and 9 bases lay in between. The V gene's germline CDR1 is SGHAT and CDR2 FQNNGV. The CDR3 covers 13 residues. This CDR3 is CASSLELVAEQYF. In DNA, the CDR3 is TGTGCCAGCAGCTTAGAGTTAGTAGCCGAGCAGTACTTC.

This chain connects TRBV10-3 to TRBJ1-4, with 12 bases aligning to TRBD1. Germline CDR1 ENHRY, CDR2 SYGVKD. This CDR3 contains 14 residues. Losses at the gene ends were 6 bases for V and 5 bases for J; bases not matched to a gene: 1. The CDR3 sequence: CAISGTGGNEKLFF. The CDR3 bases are TGTGCCATCAGCGGGACAGGGGGCAATGAAAAACTGTTTTTT.